This TCR beta chain was found in a study of T cells in Graves' hyperthyroidism and ophthalmopathy. This clonotype appeared many times. Researchers took RNA transcripts and amplified the TCR beta CDR3 regions from them. The TCR CDR3 first-round RT-PCR relied on the HTBI primer set. TCRdb itself ran the multiplex PCR reads through MiXCR, one entry per CDR3 protein. The sample includes hundreds of thousands of distinct CDR3 sequences, about a sixth of them seen just once. Using around 10 ml of fresh peripheral blood, PBMCs were prepared. The germline gives CDR1 SGHAT, CDR2 FQNNGV. V was shortened by 5 bases and J by 4 bases, with 17 bases between the two germline ends. This CDR3 has 16 amino acids.

The chain links TRBV11-2 to TRBJ2-2, with D perhaps TRBD1 or TRBD2 (5 bases each). The TCR comes from a woman in her sixties or seventies with Graves' ophthalmopathy. The specimen was blood. The CDR3 DNA reads TGTGCCAGCAGCGCGAAGCTGGGGGAGAGCACCGGGGAGCTGTTTTTT. Protein sequence: CASSAKLGESTGELFF.